The clone carrying this T cell receptor beta chain is categorized as medium-sized. This sample is drawn from a study of blood T cell repertoires in COVID-19. Study-level background: Sources were T cells, B-cell-depleted T cells, or PBMCs; the material itself was cDNA or gDNA.

The V gene's germline CDR1 is MGHDK and CDR2 SYGVNS. V gave up 5 bases and J gave up 5 bases; unmatched junction bases: 5. This CDR3 spans 15 amino acids. Assay: immunoSEQ multiplex PCR; the TCRdb copy retains only in-frame clones and omits some. The sample has some 40,000 clones, 88% seen once. The genes are TRBV25-1 and TRBJ1-6, with 8 bases aligning to TRBD1. Input material: peripheral blood. This sequence was found in a human donor in a cohort sampled during active COVID-19. The CDR3, as DNA: TGTGCCAGCAGTCCCGGGACAGGTGATAATTCACCCCTCCACTTT. Its translation: CASSPGTGDNSPLHF.